This TCR beta chain was captured by sequencing in a study of technical replicates of blood from a handful of donors. Assay: immunoSEQ multiplex PCR; the TCRdb copy retains only in-frame clones and omits some. The sample yields around 77,000 clones, 80% to 95% seen once. V lost 7 bases to trimming and J lost 0 bases, with 12 bases between them. Germline assignment: CDR1 LNHDA and CDR2 SQIVND (reference sequence). The CDR3 spans 14 residues. The table lists this clone with a count of one. This sequence originates from a human donor in good health. The chain recombines TRBV19 with TRBJ1-1; D call uncertain. Specimen: T cells isolated from PBMCs. The CDR3 reads CASTREGMNTEAFF. The CDR3 nucleotides read TGTGCCAGTACCCGCGAGGGTATGAACACTGAAGCTTTCTTT.